This entry is about one TCR beta chain. The antigen is unknown. All of the isolated RNA was reverse transcribed, so expressed TCRB transcripts were sequenced. Using immunoSEQ multiplex PCR, the repertoire was profiled, and TCRdb retains in-frame clones only, with some absent. The table lists hundreds of thousands of clones, more than 65% of them singletons, with about 0.05% in the top ten. The data stem from a study of beta chain features in type 1 diabetes. Findings and caveats of the study: Patients with type 1 diabetes carried fewer insertions and had more deletions at their VDJ junctions.

The sequenced material came from naive CD4+ T cells from blood. The clonotype originates from a man between 25 and 39 years old in good health.

The CDR3 coding sequence is TGTGCCAGCAGCTTCCACAAGACTAGCGGGAGGACCCATACGCAGTATTTT. Translating it yields CASSFHKTSGRTHTQYF. V is TRBV11-2 and J is TRBJ2-3, with 13 bases aligning to TRBD2. V shed 3 bases and J 7 bases; nucleotides not matched to a gene: 10. The CDR3 is made up of 17 amino acids. Per the germline V gene, CDR1 is SGHAT and CDR2 is FQNNGV.